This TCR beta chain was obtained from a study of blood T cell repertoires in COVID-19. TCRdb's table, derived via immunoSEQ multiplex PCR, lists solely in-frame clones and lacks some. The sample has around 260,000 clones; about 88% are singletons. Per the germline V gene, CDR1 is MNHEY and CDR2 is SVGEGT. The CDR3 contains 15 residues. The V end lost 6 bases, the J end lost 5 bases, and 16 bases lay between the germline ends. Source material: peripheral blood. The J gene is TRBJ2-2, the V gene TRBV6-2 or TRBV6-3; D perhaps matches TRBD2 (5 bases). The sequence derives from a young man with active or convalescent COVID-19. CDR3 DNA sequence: TGTGCCAGCAGCCCCAGGACGGGAAGAACCGGGGAGCTGTTTTTT. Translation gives CASSPRTGRTGELFF.